Below, 11 T cell receptor beta chains from the same sample are listed, as sequenced in a study of blood T cell repertoires in COVID-19. Clones were sequenced by immunoSEQ multiplex PCR, and TCRdb holds only the in-frame ones, with some missing. This sample carries around 160,000 clones, 93% of them seen once, and the ten largest clones take just under 2%. Sequenced material: peripheral blood. These receptors came from a woman aged 55-69 years with COVID-19, enrolled during active disease.

The chain combines TRBV19 with TRBJ1-5, with D possibly being TRBD1 (6 bases). The CDR3 extends over 16 amino acids. Germline V gene data show CDR1 as LNHDA and CDR2 as SQIVND (reference sequence). V was trimmed by 2 bases and J by 2 bases, leaving 13 bases between them. The CDR3 sequence is CASSIQTGLRNQPQHF. Here the CDR3 DNA reads TGTGCCAGTAGTATACAAACAGGGCTTCGCAATCAGCCCCAGCATTTT.

The CDR3 reads CASSLGIVSTNEKLFF. CDR3 in DNA: TGTGCCAGCAGCTTAGGTATAGTTTCAACTAATGAAAAACTGTTTTTT. This chain uses TRBV7-9 with TRBJ1-4, with D unclear. The germline V gene has CDR1 SEHNR and CDR2 FQNEAQ (reference sequence). Trimming cost V 1 base and J 0 bases, with 9 bases left between them. CDR3 length equals 16 residues. The complete variable domain, with remaining parts taken from reference TRBV7-9 and TRBJ1-4, reads DTGVSQNPRHKITKRGQNVTFRCDPISEHNRLYWYRQTLGQGPEFLTYFQNEAQLEKSRLLSDRFSAERPKGSFSTLEIQRTEQGDSAMYLCASSLGIVSTNEKLFFGSGTQLSVL.

The J gene is TRBJ2-5, the V gene TRBV5-4; 10 bases align to TRBD1. The V and J ends lost 4 bases and 5 bases, in that order; junction bases with no gene match: 11. Germline lookup yields CDR1 SGHNT and CDR2 YYREEE (reference sequence). This CDR3 spans 16 amino acids. The CDR3 sequence is CASSTKDRGRDETQYF. CDR3 in DNA: TGTGCCAGCAGCACAAAGGACAGGGGGAGGGATGAGACCCAGTACTTC.

V is TRBV4-2 and J is TRBJ1-1; D is unclear. V lost 3 bases and J lost 0, with 11 bases in between. The length of the CDR3 is 15 residues. Per the germline V gene, CDR1 is LGHNA and CDR2 is YNFKEQ. The DNA for the CDR3 is TGTGCCAGCAGCCAGGGGAGACAAGTGAACACTGAAGCTTTCTTT. Encoded protein: CASSQGRQVNTEAFF.

The genes are TRBV10-3 and TRBJ1-5, with 7 nucleotides matching TRBD1. V shed 0 bases, J shed 3 bases, and the junction held 8 bases outside the gene matches. CDR1 and CDR2 from the germline V gene are ENHRY and SYGVKD. The CDR3 consists of 17 residues. This chain's CDR3 is CAISESHRGDDNQPQHF. The CDR3 nucleotides read TGTGCCATCAGTGAGTCTCACAGGGGCGACGACAATCAGCCCCAGCATTTT.

The chain carries TRBV19 and TRBJ2-3; 7 bases align to TRBD1. V shed 2 bases and J 3 bases; nucleotides not matched to a gene: 5. Germline loops: CDR1 LNHDA, CDR2 SQIVND (reference sequence). This CDR3 region has 15 residues. DNA of the CDR3: TGTGCCAGTAGTATATCCGGACAGGAGACAGATACGCAGTATTTT. This codes for CASSISGQETDTQYF.

The genes are TRBV18 and TRBJ1-6; the match to TRBD1 covers 10 bases. V was pared by 2 bases and J by 7 bases, with 8 bases of the junction left unmatched. This CDR3 has 17 amino acids. Germline CDR1 reads KGHSH; CDR2 reads LQKENI. The CDR3 DNA follows: TGTGCCAGCTCACCAACCCTACGGGACAGGGGAAATTCACCCCTCCACTTT. Its translation is CASSPTLRDRGNSPLHF.

The rearrangement links TRBV6-1 to TRBJ2-1; D uncertain. The CDR3 is made up of 16 amino acids. V lost 1 base and J lost 4, with 14 bases in between. Germline values: CDR1 MNHNS, CDR2 SASEGT. DNA of the CDR3: TGTGCCAGCAGTGAAGTCGGCGGTTTCACGTACAATGAGCAGTTCTTC. Protein sequence: CASSEVGGFTYNEQFF.

The DNA for the CDR3 is TGTGCCAGCACCTCAACCCCGACAGCTGAAGCTTTCTTT. Its protein is CASTSTPTAEAFF. The chain joins TRBV6-5 to TRBJ1-1, with D perhaps TRBD1 (5 bases). With 7 bases removed from V and 6 bases from J, the gap between germline ends came to 15 bases. Looked up from germline, CDR1 is MNHEY and CDR2 is SVGAGI. CDR3 length equals 13 residues.

The V gene is TRBV12-3 or TRBV12-4, the J gene TRBJ1-2, with a weak D call TRBD1 (6 bases). V was pared by 7 bases and J by 7 bases, with 16 bases between. This CDR3 spans 13 amino acids. The CDR3 here is CASTFPGGSGYTF. The CDR3 DNA is TGTGCCAGCACCTTCCCGGGGGGCTCTGGCTACACCTTC.

The chain has TRBV20-1 and TRBJ2-7; 7 nucleotides line up with TRBD1. The CDR3 length is 11 residues. J gave up 6 bases and V 4 bases, and 3 bases lay outside the gene matches. Germline V lookup: CDR1 DFQATT, CDR2 SNEGSKA (reference sequence). Here the CDR3 DNA reads TGCAGTGCTACCGACAGGGCCGAGCAGTACTTC. Protein: CSATDRAEQYF.